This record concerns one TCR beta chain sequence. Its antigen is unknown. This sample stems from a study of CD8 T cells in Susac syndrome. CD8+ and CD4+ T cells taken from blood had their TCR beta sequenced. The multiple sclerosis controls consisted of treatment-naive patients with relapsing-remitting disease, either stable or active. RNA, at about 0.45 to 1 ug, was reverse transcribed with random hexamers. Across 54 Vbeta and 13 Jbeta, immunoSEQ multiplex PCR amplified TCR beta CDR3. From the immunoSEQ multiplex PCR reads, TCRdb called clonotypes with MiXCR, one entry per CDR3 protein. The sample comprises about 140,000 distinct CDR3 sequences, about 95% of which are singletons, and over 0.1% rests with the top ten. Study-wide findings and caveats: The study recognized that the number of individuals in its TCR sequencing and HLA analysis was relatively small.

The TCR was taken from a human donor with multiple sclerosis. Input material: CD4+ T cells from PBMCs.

This CDR3 is CASSWRGEQYF. The CDR3 coding sequence is TGTGCCAGCAGCTGGAGGGGCGAGCAGTACTTC. The genes are TRBV5-6 and TRBJ2-7, with a possible D match to TRBD2 (6 bases). V was trimmed by 3 bases and J by 6 bases, leaving 7 bases between them. Germline V CDR1 and CDR2: SGHDT, YYEEEE. This CDR3 has 11 amino acids.